These T cell receptor beta chains were read from a single sample in a study of control samples from healthy donors and cancer patients. The assay was immunoSEQ multiplex PCR, and TCRdb's table has in-frame clones only and misses some. Altogether 400,000 to 450,000 clones are present, roughly 90% being singletons, with the ten largest covering around 6.4%. Sequenced material: PBMCs. The receptor set was obtained from a man aged 40-49 years with head and neck cancer. The CDR3 runs from the conserved cysteine through the conserved F or W. The D gene is left open where the match is weak. Clone size is stated in some rows and not others, as once, few, many or a class when expanded.

-	-	TRBJ2-7	TRBV4-1	TGCGCCAGCAGCCAAGATCCAGGGCACGAGCAGTACTTC	CASSQDPGHEQYF
TRBD1	-	TRBJ2-3	TRBV30	TGTGCCTGCAGACAGGGGGAGGGCACAGATACGCAGTATTTT	CACRQGEGTDTQYF
-	few	TRBJ1-1	TRBV11-2	TGTGCCAGCAGCTCCCTTACGGGGGGCGCGCTTCTAGCTTTCTTT	CASSSLTGGALLAFF
-	-	TRBJ1-6	TRBV30	TGTGCCTGGAGTGGGCAGGCACCCACCTCCTATAATTCACCCCTCCACTTT	CAWSGQAPTSYNSPLHF
-	-	TRBJ1-2	TRBV30	TGTGCCTGGACCGTCGGGGGAACGGGGGGCTACACCTTC	CAWTVGGTGGYTF
TRBD2	-	TRBJ2-3	TRBV19	TGTGCCAGTAGTATCGGGACTAGCGGGGGGGCTAGCACAGATACGCAGTATTTT	CASSIGTSGGASTDTQYF
-	-	TRBJ2-2	TRBV21-1	TGTGCCAGCAGCAAAAAAGTTTGGACTAGCGGGAGTTCCGCCGGGGAGCTGTTTTTT	CASSKKVWTSGSSAGELFF
-	-	TRBJ2-1	TRBV5-6	TGTGCCAGCAGCTTGGCCCCAAATGAGCAGTTCTTC	CASSLAPNEQFF
-	few	TRBJ1-1	TRBV29-1	TGCAGCGTTGACCGCGGACGTTTTACTGAAGCTTTCTTT	CSVDRGRFTEAFF
TRBD2	-	TRBJ2-1	TRBV28	TGTGCCAGCAGCGAGGGACTAGCGGTTTACAATGAGCAGTTCTTC	CASSEGLAVYNEQFF
TRBD1	-	TRBJ1-1	TRBV30	TGTGCCTGGGCCGACAGGGGTTTGACTGAAGCTTTCTTT	CAWADRGLTEAFF
TRBD1	-	TRBJ1-2	TRBV15	TGTGCCACCAGCCCACGAGGACAGGGGGTGAATGGCTACACCTTC	CATSPRGQGVNGYTF
TRBD1	-	TRBJ2-3	TRBV14	TGTGCCAGCAGCCAAGAGGGTTTTCGGACAGGGGGATACACAGATACGCAGTATTTT	CASSQEGFRTGGYTDTQYF
-	-	TRBJ2-7	TRBV6-2/TRBV6-3	TGTGCCAGCAGCCCCTTAGATAGGGGGTTCTACGAGCAGTACTTC	CASSPLDRGFYEQYF
-	-	TRBJ1-2	TRBV5-1	TGCGCCAGCAGCTTGGGGGGGCGGCAGGCTAACTATGGCTACACCTTC	CASSLGGRQANYGYTF
-	-	TRBJ1-4	TRBV30	TGTGCCTGGACACCCGAAAGGGGGAAGTCACTGTTTTTT	CAWTPERGKSLFF
TRBD1	-	TRBJ1-2	TRBV6-5	TGTGCCAGCAGTCGGGACAGGGGAATCTATGGCTACACCTTC	CASSRDRGIYGYTF
-	-	TRBJ1-5	TRBV9	TGTGCCAGCAGCGTAGGGGGTCTCAATCAGCCCCAGCATTTT	CASSVGGLNQPQHF